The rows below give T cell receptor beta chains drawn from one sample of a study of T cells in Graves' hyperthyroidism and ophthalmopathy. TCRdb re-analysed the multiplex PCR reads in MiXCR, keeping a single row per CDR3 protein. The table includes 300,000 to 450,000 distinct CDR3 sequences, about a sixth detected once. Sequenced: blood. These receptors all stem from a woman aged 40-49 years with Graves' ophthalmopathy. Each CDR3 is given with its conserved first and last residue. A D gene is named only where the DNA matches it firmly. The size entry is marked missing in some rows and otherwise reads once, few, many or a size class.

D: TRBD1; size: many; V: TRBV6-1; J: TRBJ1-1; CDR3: CASSEAQGEAFF; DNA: TGTGCCAGCAGTGAAGCACAGGGGGAAGCTTTCTTT
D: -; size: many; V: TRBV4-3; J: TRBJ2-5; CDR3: CASSQDRSQETQYF; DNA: TGCGCCAGCAGCCAAGATCGCAGCCAAGAGACCCAGTACTTC
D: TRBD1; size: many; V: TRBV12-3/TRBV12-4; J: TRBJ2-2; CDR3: CASSSGQHGELFF; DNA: TGTGCCAGCAGTTCGGGACAGCACGGGGAGCTGTTTTTT
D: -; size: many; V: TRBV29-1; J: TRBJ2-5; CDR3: CSVEVSQETQYF; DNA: TGCAGCGTTGAGGTCAGTCAAGAGACCCAGTACTTC
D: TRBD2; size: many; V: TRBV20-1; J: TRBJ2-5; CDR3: CSAGTSGSKTQYF; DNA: TGCAGTGCCGGGACTAGCGGGAGTAAGACCCAGTACTTC
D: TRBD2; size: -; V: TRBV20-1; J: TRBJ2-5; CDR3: CSASVVAGGETQYF; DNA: TGCAGTGCTAGCGTTGTAGCGGGAGGAGAGACCCAGTACTTC
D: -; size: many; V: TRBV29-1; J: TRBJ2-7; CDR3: CSVGLGGGYEQYF; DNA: TGCAGCGTTGGACTAGGCGGCGGCTACGAGCAGTACTTC
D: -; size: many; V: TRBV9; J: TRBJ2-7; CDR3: CASSAGQSAGEQYF; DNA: TGTGCCAGCAGCGCCGGACAAAGCGCGGGGGAGCAGTACTTC
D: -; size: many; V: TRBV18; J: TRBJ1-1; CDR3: CASSPKGGPEAFF; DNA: TGTGCCAGCTCACCTAAGGGGGGGCCTGAAGCTTTCTTT
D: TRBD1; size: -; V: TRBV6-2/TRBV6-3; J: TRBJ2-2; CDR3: CASSRPPGQKTGELFF; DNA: TGTGCCAGCAGTCGACCTCCGGGACAGAAGACCGGGGAGCTGTTTTTT
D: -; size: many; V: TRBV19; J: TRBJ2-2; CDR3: CASSPWDPKNTGELFF; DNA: TGTGCCAGTAGCCCCTGGGACCCTAAGAACACCGGGGAGCTGTTTTTT
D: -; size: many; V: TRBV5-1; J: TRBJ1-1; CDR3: CASSLNRVAEAFF; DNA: TGCGCCAGCAGCTTGAACAGGGTTGCTGAAGCTTTCTTT
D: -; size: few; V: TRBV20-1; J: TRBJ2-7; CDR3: CSANRDYEQYF; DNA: TGCAGTGCCAACAGGGACTACGAGCAGTACTTC
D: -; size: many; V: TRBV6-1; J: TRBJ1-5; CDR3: CASKPRWDQPQHF; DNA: TGTGCCAGCAAACCTCGTTGGGATCAGCCCCAGCATTTT
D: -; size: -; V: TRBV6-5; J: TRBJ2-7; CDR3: CASSWEPSWNEQYF; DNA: TGTGCCAGCAGTTGGGAACCGTCATGGAACGAGCAGTACTTC
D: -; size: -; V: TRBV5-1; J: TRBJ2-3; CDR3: CASSLYRVDTQYF; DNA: TGCGCCAGCAGCTTGTACAGGGTGGATACGCAGTATTTT
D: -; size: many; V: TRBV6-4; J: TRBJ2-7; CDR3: CASAPSVVFGAEDPYEQYF; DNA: TGTGCCAGCGCCCCGAGTGTAGTGTTTGGGGCGGAGGACCCCTACGAGCAGTACTTC
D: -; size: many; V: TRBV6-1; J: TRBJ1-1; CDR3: CASKGKMNTEAFF; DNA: TGTGCCAGCAAGGGGAAAATGAACACTGAAGCTTTCTTT
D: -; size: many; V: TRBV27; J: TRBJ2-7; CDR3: CASSLSLGSYEQYF; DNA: TGTGCCAGCAGTTTATCTTTGGGTTCCTACGAGCAGTACTTC
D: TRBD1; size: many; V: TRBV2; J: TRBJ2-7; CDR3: CASSVPGTGVYEQYF; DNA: TGTGCCAGCAGTGTCCCCGGGACAGGCGTCTACGAGCAGTACTTC
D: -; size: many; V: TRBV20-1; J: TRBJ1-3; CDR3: CSARDWQRRGDTIYF; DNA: TGCAGTGCTAGAGATTGGCAACGGCGGGGAGACACCATATATTTT
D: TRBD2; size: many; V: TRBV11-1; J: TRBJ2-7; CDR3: CASSSATSGRRNYEQYF; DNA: TGTGCCAGCAGCAGCGCTACTAGCGGGAGACGGAACTACGAGCAGTACTTC
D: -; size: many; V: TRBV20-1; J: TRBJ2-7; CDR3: CSAHTLLAIYEQYF; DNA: TGCAGTGCCCATACCCTTCTAGCGATCTACGAGCAGTACTTC
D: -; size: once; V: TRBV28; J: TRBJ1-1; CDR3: CASSLDGRAFF; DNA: TGTGCCAGCAGTTTAGATGGGAGAGCTTTCTTT
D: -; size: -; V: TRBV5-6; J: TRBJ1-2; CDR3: CASSLGPAGSGYTF; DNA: TGTGCCAGCAGCTTGGGTCCGGCCGGGTCAGGCTACACCTTC
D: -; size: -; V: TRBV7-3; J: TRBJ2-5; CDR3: CASSFQGSQGTQYF; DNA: TGTGCCAGCAGCTTTCAGGGTTCGCAGGGGACCCAGTACTTC
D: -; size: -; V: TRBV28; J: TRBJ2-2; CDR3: CASSGPANTGELFF; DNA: TGTGCCAGCAGTGGTCCTGCTAACACCGGGGAGCTGTTTTTT
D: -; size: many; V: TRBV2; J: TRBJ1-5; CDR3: CASSEGENQPQHF; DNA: TGTGCCAGCAGTGAAGGGGAAAATCAGCCCCAGCATTTT
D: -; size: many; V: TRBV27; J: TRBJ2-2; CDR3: CASSPARGPNTGELFF; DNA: TGTGCCAGCAGTCCGGCCCGGGGACCAAACACCGGGGAGCTGTTTTTT
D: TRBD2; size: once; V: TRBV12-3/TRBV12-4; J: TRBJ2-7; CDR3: CASRSSRTSGSSSYEQYF; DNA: TGTGCCAGCAGGTCAAGTCGGACTAGCGGGTCGAGCTCCTACGAGCAGTACTTC
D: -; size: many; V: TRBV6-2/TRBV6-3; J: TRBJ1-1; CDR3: CASIDSGRLNTEAFF; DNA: TGTGCCAGCATCGATTCGGGACGTCTGAACACTGAAGCTTTCTTT
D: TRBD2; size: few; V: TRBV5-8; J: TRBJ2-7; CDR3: CASSTGTSGSDEQYF; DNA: TGTGCCAGCAGCACCGGGACTAGCGGGAGTGACGAGCAGTACTTC
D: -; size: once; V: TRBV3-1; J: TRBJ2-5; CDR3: CASRVVGLSGETQYF; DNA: TGTGCCAGCAGAGTTGTCGGGTTATCGGGAGAGACCCAGTACTTC
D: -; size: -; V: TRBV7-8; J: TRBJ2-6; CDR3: CASSSSVLGDNVLSF; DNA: TGTGCCAGCAGCTCGTCCGTCCTCGGGGACAACGTCCTGAGTTTC
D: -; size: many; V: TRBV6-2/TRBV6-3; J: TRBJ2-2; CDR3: CASSLGGSGELFF; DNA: TGTGCCAGCAGCCTCGGGGGCTCCGGGGAGCTGTTTTTT
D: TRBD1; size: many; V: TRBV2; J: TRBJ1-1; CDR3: CASKTGTGPLNTEAFF; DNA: TGTGCCAGCAAGACCGGGACAGGTCCCCTCAACACTGAAGCTTTCTTT
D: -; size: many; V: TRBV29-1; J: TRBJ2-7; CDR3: CSVGGRGGYEQYF; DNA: TGCAGCGTTGGTGGGAGGGGGGGGTACGAGCAGTACTTC
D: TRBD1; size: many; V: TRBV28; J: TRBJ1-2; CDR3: CASSSGWSTGGTYGYTF; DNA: TGTGCCAGCAGTTCAGGTTGGAGCACAGGGGGCACCTATGGCTACACCTTC
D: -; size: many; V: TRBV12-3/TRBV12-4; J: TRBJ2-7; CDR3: CASSFVQGNYEQYF; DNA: TGTGCCAGCAGTTTTGTACAGGGTAACTACGAGCAGTACTTC
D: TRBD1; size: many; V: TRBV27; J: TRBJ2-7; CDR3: CASSFGDSPYEQYF; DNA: TGTGCCAGCAGTTTCGGGGACAGTCCCTACGAGCAGTACTTC
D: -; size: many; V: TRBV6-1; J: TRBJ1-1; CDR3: CASSDVGRNTEAFF; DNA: TGTGCCAGCAGTGACGTGGGCAGGAACACTGAAGCTTTCTTT
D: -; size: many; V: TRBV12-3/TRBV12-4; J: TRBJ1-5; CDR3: CASSQGQSNQPQHF; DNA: TGTGCCAGCAGCCAAGGACAGAGCAATCAGCCCCAGCATTTT
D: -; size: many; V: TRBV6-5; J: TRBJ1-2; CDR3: CASSRDTIPGNYGYTF; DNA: TGTGCCAGCAGTCGGGACACCATTCCGGGTAACTATGGCTACACCTTC
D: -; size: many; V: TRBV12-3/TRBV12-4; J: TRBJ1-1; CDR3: CASSFSVVRAFF; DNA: TGTGCCAGCAGTTTTTCAGTGGTTAGGGCTTTCTTT
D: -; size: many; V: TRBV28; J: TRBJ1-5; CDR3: CASSLDTGDQPQHF; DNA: TGTGCCAGCAGTTTAGACACTGGGGATCAGCCCCAGCATTTT
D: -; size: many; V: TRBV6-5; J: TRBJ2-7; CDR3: CASSYLGRDPENEQYF; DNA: TGTGCCAGCAGTTACCTTGGCCGGGACCCTGAGAACGAGCAGTACTTC
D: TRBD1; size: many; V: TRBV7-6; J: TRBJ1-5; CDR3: CASSLRGTDFSNQPQHF; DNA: TGTGCCAGCAGCTTAAGAGGGACAGACTTTAGCAATCAGCCCCAGCATTTT